A single sample gave rise to the 21 T cell receptor beta chains below, sequenced in a study of T cells in Graves' hyperthyroidism and ophthalmopathy. Regions amplified from RNA transcripts were the TCR beta CDR3 regions. An initial round of RT-PCR targeting the TCR CDR3 relied on the HTBI primer set. MiXCR was run by TCRdb on the multiplex PCR reads, yielding one entry per CDR3 protein. The sample holds around 600,000 distinct CDR3 sequences, approximately 14% seen once. The sequenced sample was blood. Receptor source: a woman aged 25 to 39 with Graves' hyperthyroidism.

In this sample, this clonotype turned up many times. The chain employs TRBV28 and TRBJ2-3, with a weak D call TRBD1 (5 bases). Germline V gives CDR1 MDHEN, CDR2 SYDVKM. The length of the CDR3 is 22 residues. Deletions cut 1 base from V and 0 bases from J, with 29 bases between. CDR3 residues: CASSLSPTFIHNQGSSTDTQYF. The CDR3 DNA is TGTGCCAGCAGTTTATCCCCGACCTTTATCCACAACCAGGGTAGCAGCACAGATACGCAGTATTTT.

Many counts were recorded for this clonotype. The chain employs TRBV2 and TRBJ1-2, with a possible D match to TRBD1 (5 bases). The length of the CDR3 is 15 residues. Germline V gene sequence: CDR1 SNHLY, CDR2 FYNNEI. The V gene lost 0 bases and the J gene lost 2 bases, with 10 bases spanning the gap. The chain's CDR3 is CASSEARDLNYGYTF. The CDR3 DNA reads as TGTGCCAGCAGTGAAGCGCGGGACCTCAACTATGGCTACACCTTC.

This rearrangement joins TRBV28 to TRBJ1-2; D unclear. V lost 6 bases and J 0 bases, leaving 8 bases between the germline ends. CDR3 size: 13 residues. Per the germline V gene, CDR1 is MDHEN and CDR2 is SYDVKM. DNA of the CDR3: TGTGCCAGCAGCACCGAGGCTAACTATGGCTACACCTTC. Its protein is CASSTEANYGYTF.

With respect to this clonotype: With a much larger clone just one base away, this may be a read error. V gene TRBV30 combines with J gene TRBJ1-2; no clear D gene. Germline V gives CDR1 GTSNPN, CDR2 SVGIG (reference sequence). Trimming took 1 base from V and 0 from J, leaving 12 bases between them. The CDR3 spans 15 residues. CDR3 bases: TGTGCCTGGAGTGCGCTTCGGCGGTCTAACTATGGCTACACCTTC. It specifies CAWSALRRSNYGYTF.

This clonotype was detected many times. The genes are TRBV18 and TRBJ2-1, with D tentatively TRBD1 (6 bases). CDR3 length equals 15 residues. Trimming shortened V by 2 bases and J by 6 bases, and 14 bases separated the two germline ends. In germline, CDR1 is KGHSH, CDR2 LQKENI. In DNA, the CDR3 is TGTGCCAGCTCACCAGAACAGGGTTCCAGCAATGAGCAGTTCTTC. As protein: CASSPEQGSSNEQFF.

This clonotype was recorded a few times. This rearrangement joins TRBV12-3 or TRBV12-4 to TRBJ2-2, with 8 bases that match TRBD1. The CDR3 runs 16 residues. V lost 5 bases to trimming and J lost 6 bases; unmatched junction nucleotides: 11. Written as DNA, the CDR3 is TGTGCCAGCAGTCCCCTCGGGACAGGCCACTCCGGGGAGCTGTTTTTT. This translates into CASSPLGTGHSGELFF.

This clonotype showed up just a few times. The CDR3 region is CASSQEPAFGNEQFF. The CDR3 DNA sequence: TGTGCCAGCAGCCAAGAGCCGGCCTTTGGCAATGAGCAGTTCTTC. The V gene is TRBV4-2, the J gene TRBJ2-1; D gene uncertain. This CDR3 has 15 amino acids. Per the germline V gene, CDR1 is LGHNA and CDR2 is YNFKEQ. The germline V and J ends were trimmed by 0 bases and 6 bases, with 12 bases remaining between them.

The genes are TRBV7-6 and TRBJ2-7; 9 positions agree with TRBD2. The CDR3 is 17 residues long. V was clipped by 3 bases and J by 6 bases; unmatched bases: 15. Per germline, CDR1 SGHVS and CDR2 FNYEAQ. The CDR3: CASSLGRAGGLLPEQYF. In nucleotides, the CDR3 is TGTGCCAGCAGCTTGGGTCGAGCGGGAGGCCTACTCCCCGAGCAGTACTTC.

The V and J genes are TRBV19 and TRBJ1-2, with D perhaps matching TRBD1 (5 bases). Germline V gives CDR1 LNHDA, CDR2 SQIVND (reference sequence). The CDR3 sequence is 14 residues long. V was cut by 5 bases and J by 8 bases, with 18 bases left in between. CDR3 loop: CASSPRGRPAGYTF. In DNA, the CDR3 is TGTGCCAGTAGTCCCCGGGGACGGCCGGCGGGCTACACCTTC.

This clonotype was counted at least ten times. This chain joins TRBV5-1 and TRBJ2-2; 8 bases are a match to TRBD1. Germline V gene data show CDR1 as SGHRS and CDR2 as YFSETQ. This CDR3 contains 16 residues. Germline trimming cut 2 bases from V and 0 bases from J; bases unmatched to any gene: 3. CDR3: CASSFRDRTNTGELFF. CDR3 in DNA: TGCGCCAGCAGCTTCCGGGACAGGACGAACACCGGGGAGCTGTTTTTT.

A word on this clonotype: A read error may explain this, as a much larger clone is one base away. For the CDR3, the DNA is TGTGCCAGCAGTTCCTCAGACAGCATAGATACGCAGTATTTT. This gives the protein CASSSSDSIDTQYF. The chain employs TRBV6-5 and TRBJ2-3, with D perhaps matching TRBD1 (5 bases). Germline V gene sequence: CDR1 MNHEY, CDR2 SVGAGI. The CDR3 consists of 14 residues.

This clonotype came up many times. The CDR3 nucleotides read TGTGCCAGCAGAGATATGGCAGATACGCAGTATTTT. It encodes CASRDMADTQYF. The V call is TRBV7-9, the J call TRBJ2-3; D unresolved. V dropped 6 bases and J dropped 4 bases, with 8 bases sitting between them. Per germline, CDR1 SEHNR and CDR2 FQNEAQ (reference sequence). The CDR3 spans 12 residues.

This chain joins TRBV19 and TRBJ2-2, with TRBD1 matching 12 bases. The length of the CDR3 is 15 residues. The V gene's germline CDR1 is LNHDA and CDR2 SQIVND (reference sequence). V gave up 7 bases and J gave up 5 bases; unmatched junction bases: 5. CDR3 in DNA: TGTGCCAGTATGGGACAGGGGGCGATTACCGGGGAGCTGTTTTTT. It translates to CASMGQGAITGELFF.

This clonotype was counted only a few times. The chain has TRBV2 and TRBJ1-5; no clear D gene. The CDR3 consists of 12 residues. Per germline, CDR1 SNHLY and CDR2 FYNNEI. The ends were cut back, 7 bases at V and 7 bases at J, with 11 bases in the middle. As DNA, the CDR3 is TGTGCCAGCAAGGCTCTGGGGCAGCCCCAGCATTTT. Translated: CASKALGQPQHF. Using reference TRBV2 and TRBJ1-5 for the parts outside the CDR3, the full variable domain is EPEVTQTPSHQVTQMGQEVILRCVPISNHLYFYWYRQILGQKVEFLVSFYNNEISEKSEIFDDQFSVERPDGSNFTLKIRSTKLEDSAMYFCASKALGQPQHFGDGTRLSIL.

At least ten counts were recorded for this clonotype. The chain joins TRBV7-3 to TRBJ2-7; D gene unclear. Trimming removed 4 bases from V and 2 bases from J, with 18 bases in between. There are 16 residues in the CDR3. Per the germline V gene, CDR1 is SGHTA and CDR2 is FQGTGA. The CDR3 DNA reads TGTGCCAGCAGCTGCCCCTCTACAAGACAAGCCTACGAGCAGTACTTC. Protein: CASSCPSTRQAYEQYF. The variable domain in full, completed from reference TRBV7-3 and TRBJ2-7, reads GAGVSQTPSNKVTEKGKYVELRCDPISGHTALYWYRQSLGQGPEFLIYFQGTGAADDSGLPNDRFFAVRPEGSVSTLKIQRTERGDSAVYLCASSCPSTRQAYEQYFGPGTRLTVT.

The chain carries TRBV2 and TRBJ1-5; D might be TRBD1 (5 bases). The CDR3 runs 13 residues. Trimming took off 6 bases at V and 6 bases at J, with 12 bases between the two ends. Germline loops: CDR1 SNHLY, CDR2 FYNNEI. The CDR3 bases are TGTGCCAGCAGGGACACTATTGCTCAGCCCCAGCATTTT. Its protein product is CASRDTIAQPQHF.

The rearrangement uses TRBV4-3 and TRBJ2-2; D is possibly TRBD2 (6 bases). CDR3 size: 17 residues. From germline, CDR1 is LGHNA and CDR2 YSLEER. V was clipped by 0 bases and J by 3 bases, with 14 bases between them. This CDR3 reads CASSQDSLATHTGELFF. The DNA of the CDR3 is TGCGCCAGCAGCCAAGACTCCCTAGCGACCCACACCGGGGAGCTGTTTTTT.

This clonotype was counted between two and nine times. The gene calls are TRBV29-1 and TRBJ1-1, with 7 bases matching TRBD1. The CDR3 loop spans 12 amino acids. Germline V CDR1 and CDR2: SQVTM, ANQGSEA. V gave up 5 bases and J gave up 5 bases; unmatched junction bases: 5. In nucleotides, the CDR3 is TGCAGCGTTCCGACAGGGCATACTGAAGCTTTCTTT. Translating it yields CSVPTGHTEAFF. The full variable domain, with the rest looked up from reference TRBV29-1 and TRBJ1-1, is SAVISQKPSRDICQRGTSLTIQCQVDSQVTMMFWYRQQPGQSLTLIATANQGSEATYESGFVIDKFPISRPNLTFSTLTVSNMSPEDSSIYLCSVPTGHTEAFFGQGTRLTVV.

This clonotype has more than one count but fewer than ten. The chain employs TRBV27 and TRBJ1-5; 8 nucleotides match TRBD1. The CDR3 consists of 14 residues. Unmatched junction bases numbered 3, after V lost 2 bases and J lost 6 bases. Germline values: CDR1 MNHEY, CDR2 SMNVEV (reference sequence). CDR3 sequence reads: CASSLDRGFQPQHF. In nucleotides, the CDR3 is TGTGCCAGCAGTTTAGACAGGGGATTTCAGCCCCAGCATTTT.

This clonotype was counted a few times. The chain recombines TRBV10-3 with TRBJ2-5; D is possibly TRBD1 or TRBD2 (5 bases each). V was cut by 2 bases and J by 4 bases, with 14 bases left in between. The CDR3 length is 15 residues. Germline V lookup: CDR1 ENHRY, CDR2 SYGVKD. The CDR3 region has the DNA TGTGCCATCAGTGAGGGTCAGGGTCGGGGAGAGACCCAGTACTTC. This codes for CAISEGQGRGETQYF.

This clonotype has a count of ten or more. This chain uses TRBV6-1 with TRBJ1-2; D may be TRBD1 (6 bases). Germline V gene lookup returns CDR1 MNHNS and CDR2 SASEGT. V was pared by 6 bases and J by 4 bases, with 18 bases between. The CDR3 contains 15 residues. CDR3 residues: CASSNLGGPVYGYTF. In nucleotides, the CDR3 is TGTGCCAGCAGCAACCTCGGGGGGCCCGTCTATGGCTACACCTTC.